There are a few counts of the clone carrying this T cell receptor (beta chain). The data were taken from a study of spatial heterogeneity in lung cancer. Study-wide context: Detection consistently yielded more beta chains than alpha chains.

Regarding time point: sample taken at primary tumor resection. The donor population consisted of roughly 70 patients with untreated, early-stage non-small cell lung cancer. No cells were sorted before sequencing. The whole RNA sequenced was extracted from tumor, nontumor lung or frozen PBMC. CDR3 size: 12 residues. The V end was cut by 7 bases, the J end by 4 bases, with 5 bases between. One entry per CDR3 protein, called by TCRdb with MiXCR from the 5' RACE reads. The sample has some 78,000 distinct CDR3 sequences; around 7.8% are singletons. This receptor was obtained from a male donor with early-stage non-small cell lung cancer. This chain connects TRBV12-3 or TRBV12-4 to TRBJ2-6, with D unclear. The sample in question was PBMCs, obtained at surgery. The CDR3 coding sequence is TGTGCCAGCACCCCCGGGGCCAACGTCCTGACTTTC. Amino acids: CASTPGANVLTF.